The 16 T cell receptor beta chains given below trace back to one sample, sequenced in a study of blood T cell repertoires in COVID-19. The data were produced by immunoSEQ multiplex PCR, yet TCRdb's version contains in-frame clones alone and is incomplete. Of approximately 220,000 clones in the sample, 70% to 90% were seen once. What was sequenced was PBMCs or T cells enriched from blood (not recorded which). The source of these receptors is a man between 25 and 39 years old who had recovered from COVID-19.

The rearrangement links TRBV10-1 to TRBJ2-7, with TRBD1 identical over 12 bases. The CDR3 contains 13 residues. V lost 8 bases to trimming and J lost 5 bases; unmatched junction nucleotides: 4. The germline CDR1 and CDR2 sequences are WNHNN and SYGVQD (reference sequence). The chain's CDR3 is CASGGQGAHEQYF. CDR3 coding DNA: TGCGCCAGCGGGGGACAGGGGGCCCACGAGCAGTACTTC.

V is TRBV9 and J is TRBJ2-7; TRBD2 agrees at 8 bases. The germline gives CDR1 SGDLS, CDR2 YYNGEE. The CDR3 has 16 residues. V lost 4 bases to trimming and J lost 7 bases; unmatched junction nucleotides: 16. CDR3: CASSPAPGLGIEEQYF. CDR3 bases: TGTGCCAGCAGCCCTGCTCCGGGACTAGGGATTGAAGAGCAGTACTTC.

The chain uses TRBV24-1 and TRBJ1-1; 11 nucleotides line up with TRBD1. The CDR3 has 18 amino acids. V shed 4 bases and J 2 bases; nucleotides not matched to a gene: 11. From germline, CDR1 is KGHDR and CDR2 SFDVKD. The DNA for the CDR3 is TGTGCCACCAGTGACAGTCCGGGACAGGGGGGGGTAAACACTGAAGCTTTCTTT. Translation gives CATSDSPGQGGVNTEAFF.

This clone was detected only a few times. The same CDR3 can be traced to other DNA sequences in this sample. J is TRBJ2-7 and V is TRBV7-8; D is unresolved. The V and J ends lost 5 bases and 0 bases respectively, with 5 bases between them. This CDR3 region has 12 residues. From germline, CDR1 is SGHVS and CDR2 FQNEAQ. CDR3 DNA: TGTGCCAGCAGCCCGAGCTCCTACGAGCAGTACTTC. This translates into CASSPSSYEQYF.

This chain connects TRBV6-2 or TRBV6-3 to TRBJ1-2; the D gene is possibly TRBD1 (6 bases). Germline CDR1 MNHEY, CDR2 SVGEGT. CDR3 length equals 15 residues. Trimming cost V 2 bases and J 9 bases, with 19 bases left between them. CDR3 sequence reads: CASSYPPGTSTSYTF. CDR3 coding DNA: TGTGCCAGCAGTTACCCCCCAGGGACATCCACAAGCTACACCTTC.

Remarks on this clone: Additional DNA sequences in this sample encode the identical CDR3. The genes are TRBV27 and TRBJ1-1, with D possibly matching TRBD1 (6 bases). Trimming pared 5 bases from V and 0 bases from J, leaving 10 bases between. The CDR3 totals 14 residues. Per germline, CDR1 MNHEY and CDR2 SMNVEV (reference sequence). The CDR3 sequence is CASSTGGLNTEAFF. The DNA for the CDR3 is TGTGCCAGCAGTACGGGGGGGCTGAACACTGAAGCTTTCTTT.

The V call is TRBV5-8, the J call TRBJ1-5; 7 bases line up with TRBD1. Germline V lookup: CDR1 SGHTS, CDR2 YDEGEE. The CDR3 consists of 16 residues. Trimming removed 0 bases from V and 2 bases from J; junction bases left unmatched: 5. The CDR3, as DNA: TGTGCCAGCAGCTTGGAAGGGGGCGCGGGCAATCAGCCCCAGCATTTT. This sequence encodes CASSLEGGAGNQPQHF.

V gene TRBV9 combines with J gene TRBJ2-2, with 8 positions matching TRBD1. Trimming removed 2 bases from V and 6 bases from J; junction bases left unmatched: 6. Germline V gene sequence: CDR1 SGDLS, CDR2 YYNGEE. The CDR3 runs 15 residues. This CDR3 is CASSVGQAGAGELFF. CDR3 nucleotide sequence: TGTGCCAGCAGCGTGGGACAGGCTGGGGCCGGGGAGCTGTTTTTT. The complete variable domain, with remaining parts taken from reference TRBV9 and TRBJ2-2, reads DSGVTQTPKHLITATGQRVTLRCSPRSGDLSVYWYQQSLDQGLQFLIQYYNGEERAKGNILERFSAQQFPDLHSELNLSSLELGDSALYFCASSVGQAGAGELFFGEGSRLTVL.

CDR3 DNA sequence: TGTGCCTACGAGTCTTGGGGGGGGAACACCGGGGAGCTGTTTTTT. Translation: CAYESWGGNTGELFF. The rearrangement links TRBV30 to TRBJ2-2, with 7 bases lining up with TRBD2. The CDR3 totals 15 residues. CDR1 and CDR2 from the germline V gene are GTSNPN and SVGIG (reference sequence). V shed 7 bases, J shed 1 base, and the junction held 9 bases outside the gene matches.

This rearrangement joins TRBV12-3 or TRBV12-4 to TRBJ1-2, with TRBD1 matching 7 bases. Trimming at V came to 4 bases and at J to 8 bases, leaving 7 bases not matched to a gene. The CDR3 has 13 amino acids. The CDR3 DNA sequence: TGTGCCAGCAGTTATTCCGGACAGGCGGGCTACACCTTC. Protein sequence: CASSYSGQAGYTF.

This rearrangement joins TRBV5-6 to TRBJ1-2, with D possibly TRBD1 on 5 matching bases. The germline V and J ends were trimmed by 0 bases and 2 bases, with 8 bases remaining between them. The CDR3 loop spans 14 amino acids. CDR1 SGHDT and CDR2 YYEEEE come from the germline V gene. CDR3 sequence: CASSLGGQNYGYTF. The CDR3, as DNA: TGTGCCAGCAGCTTGGGGGGCCAGAACTATGGCTACACCTTC.

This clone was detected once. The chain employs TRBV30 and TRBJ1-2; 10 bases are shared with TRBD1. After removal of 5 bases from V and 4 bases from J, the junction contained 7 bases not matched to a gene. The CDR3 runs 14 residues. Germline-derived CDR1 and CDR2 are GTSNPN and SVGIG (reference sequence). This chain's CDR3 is CAWGPGQGIYGYTF. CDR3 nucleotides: TGTGCCTGGGGTCCGGGACAGGGGATCTATGGCTACACCTTC.

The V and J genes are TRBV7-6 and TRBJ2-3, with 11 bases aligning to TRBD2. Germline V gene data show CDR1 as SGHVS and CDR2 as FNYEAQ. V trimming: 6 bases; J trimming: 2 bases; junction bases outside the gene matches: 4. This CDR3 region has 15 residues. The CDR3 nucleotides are TGTGCCAGCAGTCCGGGACTAGCGGACACAGATACGCAGTATTTT. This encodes CASSPGLADTDTQYF.

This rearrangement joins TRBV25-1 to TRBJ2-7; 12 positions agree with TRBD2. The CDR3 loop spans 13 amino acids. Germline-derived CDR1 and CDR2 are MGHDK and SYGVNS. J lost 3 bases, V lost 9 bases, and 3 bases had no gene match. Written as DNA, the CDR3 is TGTGCCAGTGCACTAGCGGGAGGCTACGAGCAGTACTTC. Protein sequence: CASALAGGYEQYF.

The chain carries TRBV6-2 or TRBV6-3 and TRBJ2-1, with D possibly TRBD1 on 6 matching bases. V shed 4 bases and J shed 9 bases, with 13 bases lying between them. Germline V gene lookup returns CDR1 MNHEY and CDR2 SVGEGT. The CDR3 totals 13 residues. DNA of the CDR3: TGTGCCAGCAGTTCTACAGGGTGGGGTGAGCAGTTCTTC. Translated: CASSSTGWGEQFF.

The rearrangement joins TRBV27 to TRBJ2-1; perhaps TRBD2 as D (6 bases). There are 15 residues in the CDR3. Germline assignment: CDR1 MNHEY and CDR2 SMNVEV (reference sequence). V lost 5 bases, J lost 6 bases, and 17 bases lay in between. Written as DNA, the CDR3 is TGTGCCAGCAGTCAATCCGGGACTCCGAGCAATGAGCAGTTCTTC. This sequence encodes CASSQSGTPSNEQFF.